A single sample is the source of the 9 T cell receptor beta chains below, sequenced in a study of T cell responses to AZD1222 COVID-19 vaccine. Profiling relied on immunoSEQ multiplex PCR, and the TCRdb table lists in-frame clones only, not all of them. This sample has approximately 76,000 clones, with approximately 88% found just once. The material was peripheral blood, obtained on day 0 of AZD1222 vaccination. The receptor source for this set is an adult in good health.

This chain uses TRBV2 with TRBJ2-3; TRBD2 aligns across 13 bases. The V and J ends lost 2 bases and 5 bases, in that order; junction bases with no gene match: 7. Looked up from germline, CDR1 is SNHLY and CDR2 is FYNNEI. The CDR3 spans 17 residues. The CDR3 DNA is TGTGCCAGCAGTGAAATCGGACTAGCGGGAGCCAAAGATACGCAGTATTTT. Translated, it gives CASSEIGLAGAKDTQYF.

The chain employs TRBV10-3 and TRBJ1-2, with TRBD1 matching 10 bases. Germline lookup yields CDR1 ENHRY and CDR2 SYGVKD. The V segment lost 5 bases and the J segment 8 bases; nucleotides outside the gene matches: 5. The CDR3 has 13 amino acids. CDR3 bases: TGTGCCATCAGTCGACAGGGGGCAGAGGGCTACACCTTC. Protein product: CAISRQGAEGYTF.

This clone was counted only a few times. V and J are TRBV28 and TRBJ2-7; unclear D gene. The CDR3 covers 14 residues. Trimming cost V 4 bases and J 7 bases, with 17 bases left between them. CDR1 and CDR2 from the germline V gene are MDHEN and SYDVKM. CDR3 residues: CASSSPGRLGEQYF. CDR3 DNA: TGTGCCAGCAGTTCCCCCGGACGCCTGGGGGAGCAGTACTTC.

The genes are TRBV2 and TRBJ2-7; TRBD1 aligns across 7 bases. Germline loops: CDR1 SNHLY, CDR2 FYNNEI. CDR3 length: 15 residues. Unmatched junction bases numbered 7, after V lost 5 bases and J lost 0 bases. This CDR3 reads CASSRRDSTSYEQYF. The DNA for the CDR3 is TGTGCCAGCAGTCGCAGGGACAGCACCTCCTACGAGCAGTACTTC.

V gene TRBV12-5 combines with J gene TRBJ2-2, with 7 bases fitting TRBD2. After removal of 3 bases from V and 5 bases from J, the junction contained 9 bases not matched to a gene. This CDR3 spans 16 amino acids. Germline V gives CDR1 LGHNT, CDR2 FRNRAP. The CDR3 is CASGFSETSRTGELFF. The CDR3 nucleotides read TGTGCTAGTGGTTTCTCGGAGACTAGCAGGACCGGGGAGCTGTTTTTT. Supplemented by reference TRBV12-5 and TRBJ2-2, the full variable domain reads DARVTQTPRHKVTEMGQEVTMRCQPILGHNTVFWYRQTMMQGLELLAYFRNRAPLDDSGMPKDRFSAEMPDATLATLKIQPSEPRDSAVYFCASGFSETSRTGELFFGEGSRLTVL.

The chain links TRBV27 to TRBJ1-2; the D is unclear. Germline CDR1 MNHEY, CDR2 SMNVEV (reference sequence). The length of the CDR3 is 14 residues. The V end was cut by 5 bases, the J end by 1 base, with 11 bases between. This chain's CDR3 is CASSPATDNYGYTF. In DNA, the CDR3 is TGTGCCAGCAGTCCTGCTACAGATAACTATGGCTACACCTTC.

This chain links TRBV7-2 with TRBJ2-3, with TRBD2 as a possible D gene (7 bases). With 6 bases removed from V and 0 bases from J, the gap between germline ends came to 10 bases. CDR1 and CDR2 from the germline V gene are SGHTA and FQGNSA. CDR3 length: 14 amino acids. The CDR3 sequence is CASRRGLSTDTQYF. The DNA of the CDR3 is TGTGCCAGCAGGCGGGGGCTTAGCACAGATACGCAGTATTTT.

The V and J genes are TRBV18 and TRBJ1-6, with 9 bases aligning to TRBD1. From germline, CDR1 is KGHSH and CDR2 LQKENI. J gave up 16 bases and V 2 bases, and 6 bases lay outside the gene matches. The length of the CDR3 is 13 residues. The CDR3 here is CASSPDRTGVLHF. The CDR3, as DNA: TGTGCCAGCTCACCAGATCGGACAGGGGTGCTCCACTTT.

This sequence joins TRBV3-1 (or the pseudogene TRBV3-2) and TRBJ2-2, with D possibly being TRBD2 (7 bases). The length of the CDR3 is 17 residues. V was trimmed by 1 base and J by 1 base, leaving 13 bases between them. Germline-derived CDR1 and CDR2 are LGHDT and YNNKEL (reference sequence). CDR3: CASSQVGGLRNTGELFF. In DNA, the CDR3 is TGTGCCAGCAGCCAAGTCGGGGGGCTAAGGAACACCGGGGAGCTGTTTTTT.